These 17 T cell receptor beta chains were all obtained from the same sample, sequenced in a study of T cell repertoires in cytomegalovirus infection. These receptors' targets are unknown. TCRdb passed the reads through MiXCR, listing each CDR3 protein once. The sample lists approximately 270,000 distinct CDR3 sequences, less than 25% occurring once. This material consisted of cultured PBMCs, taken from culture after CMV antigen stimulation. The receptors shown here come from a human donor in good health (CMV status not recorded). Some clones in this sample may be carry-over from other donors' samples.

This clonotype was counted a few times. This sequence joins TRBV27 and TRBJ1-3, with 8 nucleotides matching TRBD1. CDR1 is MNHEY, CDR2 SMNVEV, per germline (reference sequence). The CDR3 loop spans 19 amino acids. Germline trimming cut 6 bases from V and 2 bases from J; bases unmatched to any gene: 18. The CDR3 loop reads CASSLGPFDRGFTGNTIYF. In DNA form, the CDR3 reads TGTGCCAGCAGCTTAGGCCCTTTCGACAGGGGCTTTACTGGAAACACCATATATTTT.

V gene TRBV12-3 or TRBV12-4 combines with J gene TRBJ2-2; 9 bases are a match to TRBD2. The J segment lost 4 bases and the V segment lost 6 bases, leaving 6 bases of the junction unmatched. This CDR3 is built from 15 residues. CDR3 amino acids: CASSPGLASTGELFF. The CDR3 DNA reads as TGTGCCAGCAGCCCGGGACTAGCAAGCACCGGGGAGCTGTTTTTT.

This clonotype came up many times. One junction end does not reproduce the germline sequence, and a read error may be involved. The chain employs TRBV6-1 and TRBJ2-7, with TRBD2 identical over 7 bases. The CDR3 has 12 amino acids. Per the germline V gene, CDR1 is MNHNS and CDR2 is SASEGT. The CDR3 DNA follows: TGTGCCAGCAGTGAAGGAATACAGGCGGGGGACTTC. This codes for CASSEGIQAGDF.

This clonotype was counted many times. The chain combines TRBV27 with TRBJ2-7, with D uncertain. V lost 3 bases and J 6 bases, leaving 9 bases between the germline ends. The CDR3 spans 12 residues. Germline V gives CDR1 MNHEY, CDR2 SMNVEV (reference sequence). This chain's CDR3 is CASSLFGTEQYF. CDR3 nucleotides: TGTGCCAGCAGTTTGTTCGGAACCGAGCAGTACTTC.

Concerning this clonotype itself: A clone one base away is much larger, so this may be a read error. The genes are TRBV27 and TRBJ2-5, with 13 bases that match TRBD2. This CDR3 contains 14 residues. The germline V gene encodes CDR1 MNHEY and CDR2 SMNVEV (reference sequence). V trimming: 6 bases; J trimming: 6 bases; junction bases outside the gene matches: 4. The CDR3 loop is CASRILAGGQTQYF. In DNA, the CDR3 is TGTGCCAGCAGGATACTAGCGGGAGGGCAGACCCAGTACTTC.

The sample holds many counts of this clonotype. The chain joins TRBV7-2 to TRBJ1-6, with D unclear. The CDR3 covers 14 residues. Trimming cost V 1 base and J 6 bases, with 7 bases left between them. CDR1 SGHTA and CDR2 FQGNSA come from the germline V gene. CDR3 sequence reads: CASSLEQRNSPLHF. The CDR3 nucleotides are TGTGCCAGCAGCTTAGAACAACGTAATTCACCCCTCCACTTT.

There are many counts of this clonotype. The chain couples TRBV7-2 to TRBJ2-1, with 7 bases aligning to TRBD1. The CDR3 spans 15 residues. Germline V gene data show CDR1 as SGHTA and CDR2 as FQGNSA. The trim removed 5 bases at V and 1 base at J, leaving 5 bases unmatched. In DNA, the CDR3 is TGTGCCAGCAGCCCAGGACAGGTTTCCTACAATGAGCAGTTCTTC. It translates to CASSPGQVSYNEQFF.

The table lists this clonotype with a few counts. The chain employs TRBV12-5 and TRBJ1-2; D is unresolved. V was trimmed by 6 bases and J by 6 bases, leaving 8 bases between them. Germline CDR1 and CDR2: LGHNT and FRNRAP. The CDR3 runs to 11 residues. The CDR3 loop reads CASGGPDGYTF. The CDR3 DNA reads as TGTGCTAGTGGGGGTCCCGATGGCTACACCTTC. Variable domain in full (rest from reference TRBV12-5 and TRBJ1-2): DARVTQTPRHKVTEMGQEVTMRCQPILGHNTVFWYRQTMMQGLELLAYFRNRAPLDDSGMPKDRFSAEMPDATLATLKIQPSEPRDSAVYFCASGGPDGYTFGSGTRLTVV.

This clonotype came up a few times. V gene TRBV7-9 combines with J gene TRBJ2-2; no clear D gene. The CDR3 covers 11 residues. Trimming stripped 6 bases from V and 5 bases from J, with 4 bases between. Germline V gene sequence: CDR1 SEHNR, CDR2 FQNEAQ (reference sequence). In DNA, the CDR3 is TGTGCCAGCAGGGAAACCGGGGAGCTGTTTTTT. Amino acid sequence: CASRETGELFF.

CDR3 in amino acids: CATSDDGDTGNIQYF. The CDR3 DNA reads as TGTGCCACCAGTGATGACGGGGACACGGGAAACATTCAGTACTTC. J is TRBJ2-4 and V is TRBV24-1; D is possibly TRBD1 (6 bases). The germline gives CDR1 KGHDR, CDR2 SFDVKD. This CDR3 is built from 15 residues. Trimming took 3 bases from V and 6 from J, leaving 14 bases between them.

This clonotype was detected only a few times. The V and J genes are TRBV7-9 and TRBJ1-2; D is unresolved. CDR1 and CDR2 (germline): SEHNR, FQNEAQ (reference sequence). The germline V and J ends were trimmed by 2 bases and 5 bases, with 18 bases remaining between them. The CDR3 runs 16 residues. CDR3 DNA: TGTGCCAGCAGCTTATCAGTCTGGCAGGTTTTATATGGCTACACCTTC. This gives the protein CASSLSVWQVLYGYTF.

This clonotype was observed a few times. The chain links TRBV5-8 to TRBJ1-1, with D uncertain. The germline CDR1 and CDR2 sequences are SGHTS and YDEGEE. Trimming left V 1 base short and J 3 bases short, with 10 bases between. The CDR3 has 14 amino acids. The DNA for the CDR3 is TGTGCCAGCAGCTTGAGGTGGGTGGACACTGAAGCTTTCTTT. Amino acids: CASSLRWVDTEAFF.

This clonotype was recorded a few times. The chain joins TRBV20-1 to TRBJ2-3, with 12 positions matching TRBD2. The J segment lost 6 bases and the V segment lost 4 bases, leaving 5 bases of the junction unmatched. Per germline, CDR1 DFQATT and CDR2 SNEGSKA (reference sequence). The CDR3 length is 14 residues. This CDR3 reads CSATGLAGLDTQYF. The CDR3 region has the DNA TGCAGTGCTACAGGACTAGCGGGATTGGATACGCAGTATTTT.

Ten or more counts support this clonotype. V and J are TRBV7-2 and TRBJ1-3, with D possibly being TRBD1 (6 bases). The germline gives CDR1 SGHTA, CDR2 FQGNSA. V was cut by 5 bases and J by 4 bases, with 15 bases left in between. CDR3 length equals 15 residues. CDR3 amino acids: CASSASQGAGNTIYF. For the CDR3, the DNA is TGTGCCAGCAGCGCCTCACAGGGAGCCGGAAACACCATATATTTT.

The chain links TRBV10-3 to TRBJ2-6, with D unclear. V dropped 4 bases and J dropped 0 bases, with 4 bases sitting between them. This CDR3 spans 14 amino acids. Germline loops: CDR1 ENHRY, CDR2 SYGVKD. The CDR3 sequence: CAISGGSGANVLTF. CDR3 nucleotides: TGTGCCATCAGTGGCGGCTCTGGGGCCAACGTCCTGACTTTC.

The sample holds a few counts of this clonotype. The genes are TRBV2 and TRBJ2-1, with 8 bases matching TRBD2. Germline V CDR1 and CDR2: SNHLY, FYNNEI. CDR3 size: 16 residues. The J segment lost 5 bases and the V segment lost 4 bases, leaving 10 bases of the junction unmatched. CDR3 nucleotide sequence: TGTGCCAGCAGTGTCGCTTTCGGGACTAGAAACAATGAGCAGTTCTTC. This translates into CASSVAFGTRNNEQFF.

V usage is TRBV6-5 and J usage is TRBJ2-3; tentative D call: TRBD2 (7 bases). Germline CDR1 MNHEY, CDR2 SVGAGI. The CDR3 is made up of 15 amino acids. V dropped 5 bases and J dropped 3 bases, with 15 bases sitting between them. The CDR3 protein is CASSTLGGATDTQYF. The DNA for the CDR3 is TGTGCCAGCAGTACCCTTGGGGGGGCAACAGATACGCAGTATTTT.